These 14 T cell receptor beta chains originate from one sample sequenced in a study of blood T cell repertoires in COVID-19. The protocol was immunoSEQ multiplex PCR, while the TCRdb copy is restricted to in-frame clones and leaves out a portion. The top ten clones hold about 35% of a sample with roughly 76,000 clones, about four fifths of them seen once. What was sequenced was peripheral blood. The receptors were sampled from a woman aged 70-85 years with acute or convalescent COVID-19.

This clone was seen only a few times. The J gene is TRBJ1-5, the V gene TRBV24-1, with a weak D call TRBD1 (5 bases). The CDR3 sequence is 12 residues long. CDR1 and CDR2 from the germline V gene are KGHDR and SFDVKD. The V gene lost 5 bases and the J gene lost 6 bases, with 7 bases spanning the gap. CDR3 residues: CATSGGIQPQHF. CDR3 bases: TGTGCCACCAGTGGGGGCATTCAGCCCCAGCATTTT.

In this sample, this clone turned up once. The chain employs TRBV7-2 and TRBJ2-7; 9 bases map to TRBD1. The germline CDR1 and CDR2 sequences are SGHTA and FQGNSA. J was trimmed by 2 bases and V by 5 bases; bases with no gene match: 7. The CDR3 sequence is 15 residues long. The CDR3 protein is CASSKQGANAYEQYF. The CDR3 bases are TGTGCCAGCAGCAAACAGGGGGCGAATGCCTACGAGCAGTACTTC.

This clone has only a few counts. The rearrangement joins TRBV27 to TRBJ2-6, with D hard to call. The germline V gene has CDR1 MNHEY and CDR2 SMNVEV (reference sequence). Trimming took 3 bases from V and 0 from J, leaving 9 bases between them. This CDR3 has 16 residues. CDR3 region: CASSFILSSGANVLTF. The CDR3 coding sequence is TGTGCCAGCAGTTTTATTCTGAGCTCTGGGGCCAACGTCCTGACTTTC.

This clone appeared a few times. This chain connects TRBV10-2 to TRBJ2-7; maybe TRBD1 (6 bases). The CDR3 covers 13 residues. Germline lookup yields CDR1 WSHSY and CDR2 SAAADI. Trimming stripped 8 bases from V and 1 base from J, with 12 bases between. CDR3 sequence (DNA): TGCGCCAGCTCCTGGACAGTATCCTACGAGCAGTACTTC. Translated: CASSWTVSYEQYF.

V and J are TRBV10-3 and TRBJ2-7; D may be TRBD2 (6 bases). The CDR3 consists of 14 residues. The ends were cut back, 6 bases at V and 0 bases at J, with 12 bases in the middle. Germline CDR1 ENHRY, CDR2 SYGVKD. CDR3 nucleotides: TGTGCCATCAGCCAAGGGACTTCCTCCTACGAGCAGTACTTC. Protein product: CAISQGTSSYEQYF.

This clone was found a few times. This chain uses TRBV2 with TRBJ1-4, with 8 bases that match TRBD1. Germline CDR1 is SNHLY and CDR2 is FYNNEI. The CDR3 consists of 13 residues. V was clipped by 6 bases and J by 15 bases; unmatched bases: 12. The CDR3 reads CASRASGTGSVFF. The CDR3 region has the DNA TGTGCCAGCAGGGCCTCCGGGACAGGCAGCGTGTTTTTT.

CDR3 nucleotide sequence: TGTGCCAGCAGCTTGTTAGGCGGAGCACCCCTCCACTTT. Its protein is CASSLLGGAPLHF. This chain joins TRBV5-8 and TRBJ1-6; D not resolved. The CDR3 runs 13 residues. Germline V lookup: CDR1 SGHTS, CDR2 YDEGEE. Trimming removed 1 base from V and 11 bases from J, with 10 bases in between.

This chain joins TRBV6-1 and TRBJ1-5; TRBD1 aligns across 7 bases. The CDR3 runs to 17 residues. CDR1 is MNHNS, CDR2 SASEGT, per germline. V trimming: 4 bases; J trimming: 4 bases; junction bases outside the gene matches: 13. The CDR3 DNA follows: TGTGCCAGCAGTGTAGAGAGAAGACAGGGCTGGAATCAGCCCCAGCATTTT. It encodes CASSVERRQGWNQPQHF.

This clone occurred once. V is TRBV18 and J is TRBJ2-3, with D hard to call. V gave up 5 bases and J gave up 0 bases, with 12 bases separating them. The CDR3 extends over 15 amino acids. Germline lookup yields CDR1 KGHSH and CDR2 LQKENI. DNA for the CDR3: TGTGCCAGCTCAAGCGCACCTCCTAGCACAGATACGCAGTATTTT. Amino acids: CASSSAPPSTDTQYF.

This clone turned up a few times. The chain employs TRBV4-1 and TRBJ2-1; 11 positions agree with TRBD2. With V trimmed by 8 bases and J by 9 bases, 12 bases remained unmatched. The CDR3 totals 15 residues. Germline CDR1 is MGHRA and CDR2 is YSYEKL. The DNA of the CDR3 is TGCGCCAGCCGAGCTCTACTAGCGGGAGTGACTGAGCAGTTCTTC. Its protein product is CASRALLAGVTEQFF.

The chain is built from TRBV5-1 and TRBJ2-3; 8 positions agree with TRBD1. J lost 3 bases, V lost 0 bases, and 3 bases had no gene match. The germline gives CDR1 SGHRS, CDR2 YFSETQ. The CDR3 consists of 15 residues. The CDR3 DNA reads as TGCGCCAGCAGCTTGGAACAGGGGGAGACAGATACGCAGTATTTT. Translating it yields CASSLEQGETDTQYF.

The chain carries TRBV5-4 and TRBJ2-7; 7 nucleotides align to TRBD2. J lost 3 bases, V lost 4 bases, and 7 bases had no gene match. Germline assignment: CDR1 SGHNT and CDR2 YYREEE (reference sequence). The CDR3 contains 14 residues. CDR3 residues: CASSPRRERYEQYF. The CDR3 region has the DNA TGTGCCAGCAGCCCCCGGCGGGAGCGCTACGAGCAGTACTTC.

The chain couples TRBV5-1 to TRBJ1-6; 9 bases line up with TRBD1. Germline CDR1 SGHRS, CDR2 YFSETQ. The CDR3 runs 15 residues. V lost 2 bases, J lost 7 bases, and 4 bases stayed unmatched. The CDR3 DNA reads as TGCGCCAGCAGCTTACAGGGGGCACGGAATTCACCCCTCCACTTT. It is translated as CASSLQGARNSPLHF.

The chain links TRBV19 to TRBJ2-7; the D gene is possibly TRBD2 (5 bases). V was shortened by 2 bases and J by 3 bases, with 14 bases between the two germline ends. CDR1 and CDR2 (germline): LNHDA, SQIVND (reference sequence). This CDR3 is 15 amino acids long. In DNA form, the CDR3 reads TGTGCCAGTAGTATACGATCTACGGGGAGCTACGAGCAGTACTTC. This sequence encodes CASSIRSTGSYEQYF.